This paragraph reports one T cell receptor (beta chain). Libraries were prepared by immunoSEQ multiplex PCR; TCRdb keeps only in-frame clonotypes and omits some of them. The table has about 480,000 clones, 85% to 90% seen once; the top ten hold around 1.9%. This sample stems from a study of blood T cell repertoires in COVID-19. Sequencing was carried out using PBMCs or T cells enriched from blood (not recorded which). This receptor was identified in a middle-aged woman who had recovered from COVID-19.

CDR3 residues: CASSLQGIGLETQYF. CDR3 coding DNA: TGTGCCAGCAGCCTACAGGGTATAGGATTGGAGACCCAGTACTTC. The V and J genes are TRBV6-5 and TRBJ2-5; D is perhaps TRBD1 (6 bases). V was shortened by 6 bases and J by 5 bases, with 19 bases between the two germline ends. The CDR3 consists of 15 residues. Germline CDR1 is MNHEY and CDR2 is SVGAGI.